A single T cell receptor (beta chain) is shown here with its context. Germline assignment: CDR1 SGHTA and CDR2 FQGNSA. The CDR3 length is 15 residues. V lost 0 bases and J 3 bases, leaving 11 bases between the germline ends. This record comes from a study of T cell changes during pregnancy in multiple sclerosis. Using immunoSEQ multiplex PCR, the repertoire was profiled, and TCRdb retains in-frame clones only, with some absent. This table holds some 85,000 clones, just under 95% found once. The clonotype was recovered from a female donor with multiple sclerosis, enrolled in a pregnancy study. The chain couples TRBV7-2 to TRBJ1-1; D gene ambiguous. The specimen was peripheral blood, collected in the third trimester of pregnancy. CDR3 bases: TGTGCCAGCAGCTTAGCATCAGGAATATACACTGAAGCTTTCTTT. Its protein product is CASSLASGIYTEAFF. Looking up the rest from reference TRBV7-2 and TRBJ1-1 gives the full variable domain: GAGVSQSPSNKVTEKGKDVELRCDPISGHTALYWYRQSLGQGLEFLIYFQGNSAPDKSGLPSDRFSAERTGGSVSTLTIQRTQQEDSAVYLCASSLASGIYTEAFFGQGTRLTVV.